The 10 T cell receptor beta chains below were found in one sample sequenced in a study of neurological immune-mediated disorders. MiXCR, run by TCRdb on the 5' RACE reads, gives a single entry per CDR3 protein. Counted here are roughly 70,000 distinct CDR3 sequences, about 4% occurring once; the ten biggest clones make up about 1.5%. Source material: PBMCs. These receptors all come from a man under 40 with multiple sclerosis.

This chain connects TRBV20-1 to TRBJ2-1, with 7 bases matching TRBD2. Trimming at V came to 0 bases and at J to 0 bases, leaving 5 bases not matched to a gene. Germline loops: CDR1 DFQATT, CDR2 SNEGSKA (reference sequence). CDR3 length: 16 residues. The CDR3 loop reads CSARDFQRGSYNEQFF. CDR3 nucleotides: TGCAGTGCTAGAGATTTTCAGCGGGGCTCCTACAATGAGCAGTTCTTC.

This clonotype has ten or more counts. The rearrangement links TRBV6-5 to TRBJ2-3, with D uncertain. The CDR3 spans 13 residues. CDR1 and CDR2 (germline): MNHEY, SVGAGI. Trimming stripped 6 bases from V and 4 bases from J, with 11 bases between. This CDR3 reads CASRPGGADTQYF. The CDR3 DNA sequence: TGTGCCAGCAGACCCGGCGGCGCAGATACGCAGTATTTT.

Ten or more counts support this clonotype. This rearrangement joins TRBV29-1 to TRBJ2-3; D is possibly TRBD1 or TRBD2 (5 bases each). The CDR3 totals 16 residues. Trimming left V 1 base short and J 0 bases short, with 14 bases between. Germline CDR1 and CDR2: SQVTM and ANQGSEA. The CDR3 sequence: CSVEGGRGYSTDTQYF. The CDR3 DNA follows: TGCAGCGTTGAAGGGGGCCGGGGATACAGCACAGATACGCAGTATTTT.

The table lists this clonotype with many counts. The chain joins TRBV9 to TRBJ1-2; 7 bases align to TRBD1. In germline, CDR1 is SGDLS, CDR2 YYNGEE. The CDR3 totals 13 residues. The V gene end was trimmed by 5 bases and the J gene end by 5 bases; junction bases not matched to a gene: 6. The chain's CDR3 is CASRRQGDYGYTF. CDR3 coding DNA: TGTGCCAGCAGGAGACAGGGCGATTATGGCTACACCTTC.

To note about this clonotype: Relative to the germline gene, one junction end is altered; a read error may explain this. This chain links TRBV18 with TRBJ1-5, with 7 bases that match TRBD1. From germline, CDR1 is KGHSH and CDR2 LQKENI. This CDR3 has 17 amino acids. The CDR3 DNA is TGTGCCAGCTCTAACCAACAGGGGTGGGAGAGCAATCAGCCCCAGAATTTT. Its protein product is CASSNQQGWESNQPQNF.

The sample holds many counts of this clonotype. The chain uses TRBV27 and TRBJ2-7, with D perhaps given as TRBD1 or TRBD2 (5 bases each). CDR3 length equals 13 residues. Trimming stripped 5 bases from V and 3 bases from J, with 11 bases between. CDR1 and CDR2 (germline): MNHEY, SMNVEV (reference sequence). CDR3 sequence: CASSRRQGYEQYF. In nucleotides, the CDR3 is TGTGCCAGCAGTCGGAGGCAGGGCTACGAGCAGTACTTC.

This clonotype came up many times. This chain links TRBV5-1 with TRBJ2-3; the D gene is possibly TRBD1 (6 bases). The V and J ends lost 4 bases and 4 bases respectively, with 19 bases between them. Germline V lookup: CDR1 SGHRS, CDR2 YFSETQ. The CDR3 length is 16 residues. CDR3 coding DNA: TGCGCCAGCAGCGACAACTCTTGGACAGCGGCAGATACGCAGTATTTT. It specifies CASSDNSWTAADTQYF.

This clonotype was found many times. The rearrangement uses TRBV5-1 and TRBJ2-5; D remains ambiguous. This CDR3 is 13 amino acids long. Germline-derived CDR1 and CDR2 are SGHRS and YFSETQ. V was shortened by 3 bases and J by 3 bases, with 9 bases between the two germline ends. Here the CDR3 reads CASSSTTKETQYF. As DNA, the CDR3 is TGCGCCAGCAGCTCAACTACCAAAGAGACCCAGTACTTC.

With regard to this clonotype: Being one base from a much bigger clone, this may be a read error. This chain joins TRBV4-2 and TRBJ1-2; D not certain. CDR1 LGHNA and CDR2 YNFKEQ come from the germline V gene. The CDR3 has 14 residues. The CDR3 DNA reads as TGTGTCAGCAGCCCCACGGCAGAGACCTATGGCTACACCTTC. Its protein product is CVSSPTAETYGYTF.

This clonotype was seen at least ten times. The genes are TRBV5-1 and TRBJ2-1, with TRBD2 as a possible D gene (5 bases). The length of the CDR3 is 13 residues. The V and J ends lost 6 bases and 8 bases respectively, with 15 bases between them. CDR1 is SGHRS, CDR2 YFSETQ, per germline. CDR3: CASNPPGGHEQFF. CDR3 nucleotides: TGCGCCAGCAACCCCCCCGGAGGTCATGAGCAGTTCTTC.